Below are 14 T cell receptor beta chains sequenced from a single sample in a study of T cell repertoires in cytomegalovirus infection. TCRdb independently ran MiXCR on the reads; one entry per CDR3 protein. The sample lists 600,000 to 700,000 distinct CDR3 sequences; around a third were seen once. What these receptors recognize is not known. The sample was cultured PBMCs, taken from culture after CMV antigen stimulation. The receptors were sampled from a human donor in good health (CMV status not recorded). Some clones in this sample may be carry-over from other donors' samples.

The chain is built from TRBV10-3 and TRBJ2-3; the D gene is possibly TRBD1 (6 bases). CDR1 is ENHRY, CDR2 SYGVKD, per germline. This CDR3 comprises 14 residues. Trimming took off 2 bases at V and 4 bases at J, with 10 bases between the two ends. The DNA of the CDR3 is TGTGCCATCAGTGAGACAGGGTCTGCAGATACGCAGTATTTT. Translation gives CAISETGSADTQYF.

Ten or more counts support this clonotype. CDR3 DNA: TGTGCCAGCAGTTACCAAGGCCGGGCGGCGGTTCAAGAGACCCAGTACTTC. This encodes CASSYQGRAAVQETQYF. The rearrangement joins TRBV7-6 to TRBJ2-5; no reliable D call. The CDR3 consists of 17 residues. Trimming took off 6 bases at V and 2 bases at J, with 22 bases between the two ends. CDR1 is SGHVS and CDR2 is FNYEAQ in the germline V gene.

J is TRBJ2-2 and V is TRBV20-1; 7 nucleotides align to TRBD2. This CDR3 region has 16 residues. With V trimmed by 5 bases and J by 1 base, 10 bases remained unmatched. Germline lookup yields CDR1 DFQATT and CDR2 SNEGSKA (reference sequence). The CDR3 region has the DNA TGCAGTGCTGGAGGTGCACTAGCGTTGAACACCGGGGAGCTGTTTTTT. Translation: CSAGGALALNTGELFF.

The chain has TRBV28 and TRBJ2-7; D unresolved. This CDR3 has 14 amino acids. Trimming pared 6 bases from V and 3 bases from J, leaving 15 bases between. Germline values: CDR1 MDHEN, CDR2 SYDVKM. CDR3 loop: CASSLLQTSYEQYF. The CDR3 nucleotides read TGTGCCAGCAGCCTCTTGCAGACCAGCTACGAGCAGTACTTC.

The chain couples TRBV11-2 to TRBJ2-7, with D possibly called TRBD1 or TRBD2 (5 bases each). Germline V gene data show CDR1 as SGHAT and CDR2 as FQNNGV. Trimming shortened V by 0 bases and J by 2 bases, and 11 bases separated the two germline ends. The CDR3 covers 15 residues. The CDR3 bases are TGTGCCAGCAGCTTAGACTCCGGGACCGCCTACGAGCAGTACTTC. Its translation is CASSLDSGTAYEQYF.

J is TRBJ2-1 and V is TRBV5-1; 10 bases map to TRBD2. Trimming at V came to 0 bases and at J to 7 bases, leaving 7 bases not matched to a gene. The CDR3 extends over 16 amino acids. CDR1 SGHRS and CDR2 YFSETQ come from the germline V gene. CDR3 DNA sequence: TGCGCCAGCAGCTTGGTAATCGGACTAGCGGAAAATGAGCAGTTCTTC. Translated, it gives CASSLVIGLAENEQFF.

The V and J genes are TRBV27 and TRBJ2-5; 7 bases are a match to TRBD2. The CDR3 is 16 residues long. V was pared by 0 bases and J by 1 base, with 5 bases of the junction left unmatched. CDR1 MNHEY and CDR2 SMNVEV come from the germline V gene (reference sequence). The CDR3 reads CASSLSYREGQETQYF. The CDR3, as DNA: TGTGCCAGCAGTTTATCGTATAGGGAGGGCCAAGAGACCCAGTACTTC.

This clonotype was recorded a few times. The rearrangement links TRBV7-2 to TRBJ1-3; 9 nucleotides line up with TRBD1. V gave up 5 bases and J gave up 16 bases; unmatched junction bases: 9. This CDR3 has 12 amino acids. The V gene's germline CDR1 is SGHTA and CDR2 FQGNSA. CDR3 sequence (DNA): TGTGCCAGCAGCCACGGACAGGGGCGATGGTATTTT. Translation gives CASSHGQGRWYF.

The chain couples TRBV7-6 to TRBJ1-6, with 10 nucleotides matching TRBD1. Germline V gives CDR1 SGHVS, CDR2 FNYEAQ. The V gene end was trimmed by 5 bases and the J gene end by 8 bases; junction bases not matched to a gene: 3. The CDR3 extends over 14 amino acids. The CDR3 nucleotides read TGTGCCAGCAGCCGGGACAGGGGAGATTCACCCCTCCACTTT. As protein: CASSRDRGDSPLHF.

The genes are TRBV6-2 or TRBV6-3 and TRBJ2-3, with D perhaps TRBD2 (5 bases). V lost 1 base and J lost 7, with 12 bases in between. Germline CDR1 is MNHEY and CDR2 is SVGEGT. The CDR3 extends over 14 amino acids. CDR3 nucleotides: TGTGCCAGCAGTTACTTTGGGAGCGCTTATACGCAGTATTTT. Translating gives CASSYFGSAYTQYF.

The J gene is TRBJ2-5, the V gene TRBV6-8; 8 bases are shared with TRBD2. The junction had 2 bases not matched to a gene; V was cut back by 4 bases and J by 4 bases. The V gene's germline CDR1 is MNHGY and CDR2 SAAAGT. CDR3 size: 13 residues. CDR3 loop: CASSWGLVETQYF. CDR3 nucleotide sequence: TGTGCCAGCAGTTGGGGACTAGTAGAGACCCAGTACTTC.

J is TRBJ2-4 and V is TRBV12-5; tentative D call: TRBD2 (6 bases). Between the trimmed V and J ends, which lost 2 bases and 8 bases, there was a span of 16 bases. The CDR3 is 15 amino acids. Germline CDR1 LGHNT, CDR2 FRNRAP. CDR3 in DNA: TGTGCTAGTGGTTTGCCCACCTCGGGAGCGGACATTCAGTACTTC. Encoded protein: CASGLPTSGADIQYF.

This clonotype was observed a single time. The rearrangement joins TRBV2 to TRBJ2-7, with a possible D match to TRBD1 (6 bases). Per the germline V gene, CDR1 is SNHLY and CDR2 is FYNNEI. Trimming took off 6 bases at V and 9 bases at J, with 30 bases between the two ends. This CDR3 contains 17 residues. The CDR3 DNA reads as TGTGCCAGCAGACGACCCCTAGCCCGGGACACACTAAGGGGGCAGTACTTC. Its translation: CASRRPLARDTLRGQYF.

The chain is built from TRBV2 and TRBJ2-1; TRBD2 is a possible D gene (5 bases). CDR1 and CDR2 (germline): SNHLY, FYNNEI. V dropped 6 bases and J dropped 0 bases, with 12 bases sitting between them. There are 15 residues in the CDR3. This CDR3 is CASSREPSSYNEQFF. Written as DNA, the CDR3 is TGTGCCAGCAGCCGGGAACCCAGCTCCTACAATGAGCAGTTCTTC.